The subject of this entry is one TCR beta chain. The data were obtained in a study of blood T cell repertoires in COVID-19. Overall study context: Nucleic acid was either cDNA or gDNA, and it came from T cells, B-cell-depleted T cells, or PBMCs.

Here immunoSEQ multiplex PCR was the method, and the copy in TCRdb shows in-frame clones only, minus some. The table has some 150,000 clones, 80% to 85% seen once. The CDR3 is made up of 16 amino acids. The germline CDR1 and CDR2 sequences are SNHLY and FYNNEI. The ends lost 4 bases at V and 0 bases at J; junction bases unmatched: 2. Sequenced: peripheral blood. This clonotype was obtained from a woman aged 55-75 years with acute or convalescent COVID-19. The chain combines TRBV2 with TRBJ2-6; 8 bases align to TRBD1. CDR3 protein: CASSGDRSSGANVLTF. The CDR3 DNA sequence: TGTGCCAGCAGTGGGGACAGGAGCTCTGGGGCCAACGTCCTGACTTTC.